This TCR beta chain is from a study of blood T cell repertoires in COVID-19. Study-wide context: Acute-phase and convalescent COVID-19 samples originated in the United States, Italy and Spain. Sources were T cells, B-cell-depleted T cells, or PBMCs; the material itself was cDNA or gDNA.

In the authors' methods: Estimated nucleated cell counts came from reference gene primer amplification. Assay used: immunoSEQ multiplex PCR; TCRdb lists only in-frame clones, some missing. That table supplies the V and J calls and clone size; D and trimming were determined from the DNA. This repertoire shows fewer than 200,000 clones, over 65% found once; its top ten account for 3%. The material sequenced was peripheral blood. The sequence derives from a woman older than 75 with acute or convalescent COVID-19.

CDR3 nucleotide sequence: TGTGCCAGCAGCCAACGATACCCCAAGGGGGCGGTCTCTCGGGACACTGAAGCTTTCTTT. This codes for CASSQRYPKGAVSRDTEAFF. The chain is built from TRBV14 and TRBJ1-1, with 7 bases lining up with TRBD1. The CDR3 length is 20 residues. CDR1 is SGHDN and CDR2 is FVKESK in the germline V gene. Germline trimming cut 2 bases from V and 3 bases from J; bases unmatched to any gene: 21.